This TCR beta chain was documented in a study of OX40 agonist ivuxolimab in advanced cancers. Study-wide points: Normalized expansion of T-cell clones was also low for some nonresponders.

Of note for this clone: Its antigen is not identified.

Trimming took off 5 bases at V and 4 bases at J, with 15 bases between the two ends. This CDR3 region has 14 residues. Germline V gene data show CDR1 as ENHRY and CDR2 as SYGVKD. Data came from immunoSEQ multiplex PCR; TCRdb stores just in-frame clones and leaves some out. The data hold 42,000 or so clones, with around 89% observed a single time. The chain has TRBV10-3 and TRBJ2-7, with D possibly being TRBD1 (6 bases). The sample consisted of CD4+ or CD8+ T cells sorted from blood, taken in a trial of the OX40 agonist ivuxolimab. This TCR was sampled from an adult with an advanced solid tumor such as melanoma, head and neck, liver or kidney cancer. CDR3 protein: CAISRDNGWYEQYF. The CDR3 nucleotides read TGTGCCATCAGTCGGGACAACGGATGGTACGAGCAGTACTTC.